This T cell receptor beta chain comes out of a study of shared clonotypes between healthy human individuals. Germline CDR1 and CDR2: LNHDA and SQIVND (reference sequence). This CDR3 has 15 amino acids. V trimming: 5 bases; J trimming: 0 bases; junction bases outside the gene matches: 7. Measured with immunoSEQ multiplex PCR; TCRdb has only the in-frame clones, and not every one. The sample has about 480,000 clones, nearly 80% seen once. The chain employs TRBV19 and TRBJ2-7; the match to TRBD1 covers 7 bases. Input material: PBMCs. The TCR sequence derives from a woman aged 40 to 49 in good health. Some clones in this sample may be carry-over from other donors' samples. The CDR3 DNA sequence: TGTGCCAGTAGTCTGATGGGACAGAGCTCCTACGAGCAGTACTTC. This translates into CASSLMGQSSYEQYF.